Listed below are T cell receptor beta chains from one sample, sequenced in a study of immune evolution from preneoplasia to lung adenocarcinoma. TCRdb keeps only in-frame clones here, not all; method: immunoSEQ multiplex PCR. The table records under 15,000 clones, 85% to 90% of them present only once. The specimen sequenced was FFPE tissue from an adenomatous hyperplasia lung lesion. The receptors shown here come from a person aged 50-70 years with lung adenocarcinoma. Both conserved end residues are part of each CDR3. The D gene is left open where the match is weak. Size is stated for part of the rows, as once, few or many counts, or as a class when the clone is expanded.

d_call j_call cdr3_length v_call clone_size cdr3_aa cdr3_nt
. TRBJ2-6 14 TRBV5-1 . CASSFSTGANVLTF TGCGCCAGCAGCTTTAGTACTGGGGCCAACGTCCTGACTTTC
. TRBJ2-7 15 TRBV7-6 . CANSLAIGSTIEQYF TGTGCCAACAGCTTAGCGATAGGCTCAACCATCGAGCAGTACTTC
. TRBJ1-4 14 TRBV6-1 . CASTSDRLNEKLFF TGTGCCAGCACCTCGGACAGACTTAATGAAAAACTGTTTTTT
TRBD1 TRBJ1-2 16 TRBV5-1 . CASSLGQGALRYGYTF TGCGCCAGCAGCTTGGGACAGGGGGCCCTTCGGTATGGCTACACCTTC
. TRBJ2-1 14 TRBV6-5 once CASKGEWGYNEQFF TGTGCCAGTAAGGGGGAGTGGGGATACAATGAGCAGTTCTTC
TRBD2 TRBJ2-5 21 TRBV9 . CASSVGGSSGRVEVFRETQYF TGTGCCAGCAGCGTAGGAGGTTCAAGCGGGAGGGTGGAGGTTTTCAGGGAGACCCAGTACTTC
. TRBJ1-5 15 TRBV7-8 . CASSSLTGRNQPQHF TGTGCCAGCAGCTCCTTGACAGGTCGCAATCAGCCCCAGCATTTT
. TRBJ1-1 13 TRBV30 . CAWRSGMNTEAFF TGTGCCTGGAGATCAGGTATGAACACTGAAGCTTTCTTT
TRBD1 TRBJ1-1 15 TRBV23-1 few CASVETGGYHTEAFF TGCGCCAGCGTCGAGACAGGGGGCTATCACACTGAAGCTTTCTTT
TRBD1 TRBJ1-1 13 TRBV18 . CASSQDRETEAFF TGTGCCAGCTCACAGGACAGGGAGACTGAAGCTTTCTTT
. TRBJ2-2 15 TRBV6-5 . CASSYGARGTGELFF TGTGCCAGCAGTTACGGGGCCCGGGGGACCGGGGAGCTGTTTTTT
TRBD1 TRBJ2-4 16 TRBV5-1 . CASSRMTGPGKNIQYF TGCGCCAGCAGCCGGATGACAGGGCCTGGCAAAAACATTCAGTACTTC
. TRBJ1-1 14 TRBV25-1 . CASALQGRNTEAFF TGTGCCAGCGCGTTACAGGGAAGGAACACTGAAGCTTTCTTT
. TRBJ1-2 14 TRBV5-4 . CASSLVQTNYGYTF TGTGCCAGCAGCTTGGTACAGACGAACTATGGCTACACCTTC
TRBD2 TRBJ2-5 15 TRBV25-1 . CASRNKGLAQETQYF TGTGCCAGTCGAAATAAGGGACTAGCTCAAGAGACCCAGTACTTC
TRBD1 TRBJ1-4 14 TRBV2 . CASSPTGNNEKLFF TGTGCCAGCAGCCCGACAGGGAACAATGAAAAACTGTTTTTT
. TRBJ1-1 14 TRBV7-8 . CASSPSGARAEAFF TGTGCCAGCAGCCCCAGCGGGGCGAGAGCTGAAGCTTTCTTT
. TRBJ2-1 13 TRBV6-4 . CASPGRRYNEQFF TGTGCCAGCCCGGGACGCCGCTACAATGAGCAGTTCTTC
TRBD2 TRBJ2-1 17 TRBV19 . CASSTGTSGPSYNEQFF TGTGCCAGTAGTACCGGGACTAGCGGGCCCTCCTACAATGAGCAGTTCTTC
. TRBJ1-1 15 TRBV30 . CAWSVFPQMGTEAFF TGTGCCTGGAGTGTATTTCCCCAAATGGGCACTGAAGCTTTCTTT
. TRBJ1-5 16 TRBV4-1 . CASSHPYPRGNQPQHF TGCGCCAGCAGCCATCCCTACCCCAGGGGCAATCAGCCCCAGCATTTT
TRBD2 TRBJ2-3 15 TRBV5-6 . CASSLEPSGRGTQYF TGTGCCAGCAGCTTGGAGCCTAGCGGGAGGGGCACGCAGTATTTT
TRBD1 TRBJ2-7 13 TRBV11-2 . CASTTTGAYEQYF TGTGCCAGCACCACGACAGGGGCCTACGAGCAGTACTTC
. TRBJ1-2 13 TRBV6-1 . CASSGFEGYGYTF TGTGCCAGCAGTGGGTTTGAGGGGTATGGCTACACCTTC
. TRBJ2-2 15 TRBV9 few CASSLGTVNTGELFF TGTGCCAGCAGCCTTGGGACTGTGAACACCGGGGAGCTGTTTTTT
. TRBJ1-2 15 TRBV4-1 . CASSQDRGVGYGYTF TGCGCCAGCAGCCAAGATCGAGGGGTCGGCTATGGCTACACCTTC
. TRBJ2-6 15 TRBV7-6 . CASSSSDSGANVLTF TGTGCCAGCAGCTCCTCAGACTCTGGGGCCAACGTCCTGACTTTC
. TRBJ2-3 16 TRBV27 . CASSPWGGASTDTQYF TGTGCCAGCAGTCCCTGGGGGGGGGCCAGCACAGATACGCAGTATTTT
TRBD2 TRBJ2-7 17 TRBV28 . CASSYVSGGGLTYEQYF TGTGCCAGCAGTTACGTTTCGGGGGGAGGGTTGACCTACGAGCAGTACTTC
TRBD2 TRBJ2-7 20 TRBV14 . CASSPFPGLAGGPSSYEQYF TGTGCCAGCAGCCCGTTTCCCGGACTAGCGGGAGGGCCTTCTTCTTACGAGCAGTACTTC
. TRBJ2-2 15 TRBV9 . CASSVVAGTTGELFF TGTGCCAGCAGCGTAGTGGCAGGGACCACCGGGGAGCTGTTTTTT
. TRBJ2-2 15 TRBV11-2 . CASSLEGLPTGELFF TGTGCCAGCAGCTTGGAGGGACTGCCCACCGGGGAGCTGTTTTTT
. TRBJ2-1 14 TRBV7-9 . CASSFLQSYNEQFF TGTGCCAGCAGCTTTCTGCAGTCCTACAATGAGCAGTTCTTC
. TRBJ1-1 17 TRBV21-1 . CASSKAGTPLGNTEAFF TGTGCCAGCAGCAAAGCCGGGACACCCCTAGGGAACACTGAAGCTTTCTTT
. TRBJ2-2 18 TRBV18 few CASSPTTLAGALSGELFF TGTGCCAGCTCACCCACTACATTGGCAGGGGCCCTGTCCGGGGAGCTGTTTTTT